Listed here are 10 T cell receptor beta chains from one sample, sequenced in a study of radiotherapy plus CTLA-4 blockade in lung cancer. Assay: immunoSEQ multiplex PCR; the TCRdb copy retains only in-frame clones and omits some. The data show tens of thousands of clones, roughly 87% seen once. The source material was peripheral blood, sampled from a patient treated with radiotherapy plus ipilimumab. Source of these receptors: a human donor with non-small cell lung cancer who had stable disease on radiotherapy plus ipilimumab.

This chain uses TRBV28 with TRBJ1-1; perhaps TRBD1 as D (6 bases). Per the germline V gene, CDR1 is MDHEN and CDR2 is SYDVKM. This CDR3 has 12 residues. Trimming removed 6 bases from V and 1 base from J, with 6 bases in between. CDR3 DNA: TGTGCCAGCAGGGACAGGAACACTGAAGCTTTCTTT. Amino acid sequence: CASRDRNTEAFF. The full variable domain, completed using reference TRBV28 and TRBJ1-1, is DVKVTQSSRYLVKRTGEKVFLECVQDMDHENMFWYRQDPGLGLRLIYFSYDVKMKEKGDIPEGYSVSREKKERFSLILESASTNQTSMYLCASRDRNTEAFFGQGTRLTVV.

The chain employs TRBV5-6 and TRBJ2-1; 7 bases align to TRBD1. Germline CDR1 reads SGHDT; CDR2 reads YYEEEE. This CDR3 is 13 amino acids long. The V segment lost 4 bases and the J segment 7 bases; nucleotides outside the gene matches: 5. The CDR3 here is CASSRYRGNEQFF. The CDR3 bases are TGTGCCAGCAGCAGATACAGGGGTAATGAGCAGTTCTTC.

The chain joins TRBV19 to TRBJ2-7; D is undetermined. Trimming stripped 3 bases from V and 2 bases from J, with 11 bases between. Germline CDR1 is LNHDA and CDR2 is SQIVND (reference sequence). This CDR3 is built from 14 residues. The DNA of the CDR3 is TGTGCCAGTAGTATGGCGCTAGGGACCTACGAGCAGTACTTC. Protein product: CASSMALGTYEQYF.

This chain connects TRBV7-9 to TRBJ2-3; 7 bases fit TRBD2. Trimming removed 7 bases from V and 10 bases from J; junction bases left unmatched: 17. CDR3 length: 15 amino acids. The germline V gene has CDR1 SEHNR and CDR2 FQNEAQ (reference sequence). CDR3 DNA: TGTGCCAGCACCCTCCGGGAGGCCCCAAGTTTTTCGCAGTATTTT. It translates to CASTLREAPSFSQYF.

The chain joins TRBV7-2 to TRBJ2-7; TRBD1 matches at 9 bases. This CDR3 has 14 amino acids. V shed 6 bases, J shed 3 bases, and the junction held 6 bases outside the gene matches. CDR1 and CDR2 from the germline V gene are SGHTA and FQGNSA. Here the CDR3 DNA reads TGTGCCAGCAGAGATCCGGGACAGGGCTACGAGCAGTACTTC. Encoded protein: CASRDPGQGYEQYF.

This sequence joins TRBV19 and TRBJ1-2; TRBD1 agrees at 8 bases. V lost 5 bases and J lost 6; bases outside the gene matches: 8. The CDR3 length is 14 residues. The germline CDR1 and CDR2 sequences are LNHDA and SQIVND (reference sequence). The CDR3 DNA reads as TGTGCCAGTAGTCCGGACAGGGAAGACAATGGCTACACCTTC. Protein product: CASSPDREDNGYTF.

The V call is TRBV2, the J call TRBJ2-7; 8 bases line up with TRBD1. CDR1 and CDR2 (germline): SNHLY, FYNNEI. V shed 6 bases and J 2 bases; nucleotides not matched to a gene: 9. CDR3 length: 15 amino acids. CDR3 nucleotides: TGTGCCAGCAGGAGACAGGGGCCGGGCCCCTACGAGCAGTACTTC. This gives the protein CASRRQGPGPYEQYF.

The chain joins TRBV7-3 to TRBJ2-1, with TRBD1 as a possible D gene (6 bases). This CDR3 has 13 amino acids. From germline, CDR1 is SGHTA and CDR2 FQGTGA. The germline V and J ends were trimmed by 8 bases and 8 bases, with 16 bases remaining between them. The CDR3 DNA is TGTGCCAGCGCCGGGACACCTCGACATGAGCAGTTCTTC. This sequence encodes CASAGTPRHEQFF.

This rearrangement joins TRBV11-2 to TRBJ2-7, with 11 positions matching TRBD2. Trimming at V came to 4 bases and at J to 0 bases, leaving 11 bases not matched to a gene. The CDR3 has 18 amino acids. CDR1 SGHAT and CDR2 FQNNGV come from the germline V gene. As DNA, the CDR3 is TGTGCCAGCAGCTCTGGGGGCCTAGCGGGAGGTCGCTCCTACGAGCAGTACTTC. This codes for CASSSGGLAGGRSYEQYF.

CDR3 loop: CASSQSLDQETQYF. CDR3 DNA sequence: TGCGCCAGCAGCCAATCTCTCGACCAAGAGACCCAGTACTTC. The rearrangement joins TRBV5-1 to TRBJ2-5; no clear D gene. The V end was cut by 4 bases, the J end by 0 bases, with 10 bases between. This CDR3 comprises 14 residues. Germline V CDR1 and CDR2: SGHRS, YFSETQ.